This T cell receptor beta chain came from a study of blood T cell repertoires in COVID-19. Looking at the study overall: The United States, Italy and Spain were the sources of the acute and convalescent COVID-19 samples. T cells, B-cell-depleted T cells, or PBMCs supplied cDNA or gDNA.

Authors' analysis steps: For nucleated cells, counts were estimated from reference gene primer amplification. Clones were sequenced by immunoSEQ multiplex PCR, and TCRdb holds only the in-frame ones, with some missing. The D gene and trimming were derived from the DNA, and the V and J assignments and clone size from that table. This table has 60,000 to 70,000 clones, 80% to 90% appearing once. The CDR3 totals 16 residues. V lost 1 base, J lost 3 bases, and 15 bases lay in between. Per the germline V gene, CDR1 is LGHDT and CDR2 is YNNKEL (reference sequence). This TCR was recovered from a woman aged 60-70 years with acute or convalescent COVID-19. The chain couples TRBV3-1 (or the pseudogene TRBV3-2) to TRBJ1-2; D perhaps matches TRBD1 (5 bases). The source material was peripheral blood. The CDR3 DNA follows: TGTGCCAGCAGCCAAGTGTTCAACGTAGGGGACTATGGCTACACCTTC. Protein sequence: CASSQVFNVGDYGYTF.